A selection of T cell receptor beta chains follows, all from one sample in a study of post-analysis software for immune sequencing data. A single record per CDR3 protein comes from TCRdb applying MiXCR to the PCR reads. The repertoire consists of hundreds of thousands of distinct CDR3 sequences, with 53% occurring once and the leading ten covering 4.6%. The material sequenced was blood. The receptors shown here come from a girl aged 10-17 years with multiple sclerosis. Each CDR3 is given without its conserved first and last residue. D genes are given only for firm matches.

d_call: .; v_call: TRBV14; j_call: TRBJ2-7; cdr3_length: 12; cdr3_aa: ASSQFRGTYEQY
d_call: .; v_call: TRBV6-1; j_call: TRBJ2-3; cdr3_length: 16; cdr3_aa: ASSRTPNRSTGRGSQY
d_call: TRBD2; v_call: TRBV5-1; j_call: TRBJ2-3; cdr3_length: 16; cdr3_aa: ASSLAGTSGRKTDTQY
d_call: TRBD1; v_call: TRBV7-9; j_call: TRBJ2-1; cdr3_length: 13; cdr3_aa: ASSYRGRLVNEQF
d_call: TRBD1; v_call: TRBV5-1; j_call: TRBJ2-5; cdr3_length: 13; cdr3_aa: ASSLADRVRETQY
d_call: .; v_call: TRBV10-2; j_call: TRBJ2-5; cdr3_length: 10; cdr3_aa: ASSAQEETQY
d_call: TRBD2; v_call: TRBV4-1; j_call: TRBJ2-7; cdr3_length: 13; cdr3_aa: ASRGLAGPSHEQY
d_call: TRBD1; v_call: TRBV4-1; j_call: TRBJ2-2; cdr3_length: 15; cdr3_aa: ASSQPGQGPNTGELF
d_call: .; v_call: TRBV20-1; j_call: .; cdr3_length: 14; cdr3_aa: SARDVEGEISYEQY
d_call: TRBD1; v_call: TRBV29-1; j_call: .; cdr3_length: 12; cdr3_aa: SVIAGQGAYEQY
d_call: .; v_call: TRBV12-3/TRBV12-4; j_call: TRBJ2-7; cdr3_length: 12; cdr3_aa: ASSFFISAYEQY
d_call: .; v_call: TRBV6-5; j_call: TRBJ2-7; cdr3_length: 10; cdr3_aa: ASSYRGGEQY
d_call: .; v_call: TRBV27; j_call: TRBJ2-6; cdr3_length: 19; cdr3_aa: ASSFRSSYNEQFFGANVLT
d_call: .; v_call: TRBV5-1; j_call: TRBJ2-5; cdr3_length: 12; cdr3_aa: ASSTQLGGETQY
d_call: .; v_call: TRBV2; j_call: TRBJ2-3; cdr3_length: 13; cdr3_aa: ASRMSLLITDTQY
d_call: .; v_call: TRBV7-3; j_call: TRBJ2-1; cdr3_length: 12; cdr3_aa: ASSLVGGRDEQF
d_call: .; v_call: TRBV30; j_call: TRBJ1-2; cdr3_length: 15; cdr3_aa: AWSVPGEAAFGYGYT
d_call: TRBD2; v_call: TRBV7-9; j_call: TRBJ2-7; cdr3_length: 12; cdr3_aa: ASSPVRAGVKQY
d_call: .; v_call: TRBV7-7; j_call: TRBJ1-1; cdr3_length: 11; cdr3_aa: ASSSGLNTEAF
d_call: .; v_call: TRBV20-1; j_call: TRBJ2-6; cdr3_length: 14; cdr3_aa: SARRDGSSGANILT
d_call: .; v_call: TRBV6-5; j_call: TRBJ1-1; cdr3_length: 11; cdr3_aa: ASKARWVTEAF
d_call: .; v_call: TRBV15; j_call: TRBJ2-4; cdr3_length: 14; cdr3_aa: ATSRDRDQAKNIQY
d_call: .; v_call: TRBV11-2; j_call: TRBJ2-1; cdr3_length: 11; cdr3_aa: ASSLSRVNEQF
d_call: TRBD1; v_call: TRBV2; j_call: TRBJ1-2; cdr3_length: 14; cdr3_aa: ASSETDRTVNYGYT
d_call: .; v_call: TRBV6-5; j_call: TRBJ1-6; cdr3_length: 15; cdr3_aa: ASSYSTRGSYNSPLH
d_call: .; v_call: TRBV15; j_call: TRBJ2-5; cdr3_length: 13; cdr3_aa: ATSRDSGVGETQY
d_call: TRBD2; v_call: TRBV5-1; j_call: .; cdr3_length: 12; cdr3_aa: ASSTEREPYEQY
d_call: TRBD2; v_call: TRBV14; j_call: .; cdr3_length: 13; cdr3_aa: ASSANLAGVETQY
d_call: TRBD1; v_call: TRBV29-1; j_call: TRBJ1-1; cdr3_length: 12; cdr3_aa: SVITQGAGTEAF
d_call: TRBD2; v_call: TRBV7-6; j_call: TRBJ2-3; cdr3_length: 15; cdr3_aa: ASSLGLAGGVTDTQY
d_call: TRBD1; v_call: TRBV24-1; j_call: TRBJ2-5; cdr3_length: 13; cdr3_aa: ATSDSTGGEKTQY
d_call: .; v_call: TRBV5-1; j_call: TRBJ1-1; cdr3_length: 12; cdr3_aa: ASSLARAAGEAF
d_call: .; v_call: TRBV29-1; j_call: TRBJ1-2; cdr3_length: 11; cdr3_aa: SVRDGANYGCT
d_call: .; v_call: TRBV7-9; j_call: TRBJ2-7; cdr3_length: 12; cdr3_aa: ASSPRSPSYEQY
d_call: .; v_call: TRBV29-1; j_call: TRBJ2-1; cdr3_length: 12; cdr3_aa: SVEELSSYNEQF
d_call: .; v_call: TRBV20-1; j_call: TRBJ2-3; cdr3_length: 12; cdr3_aa: SACPEGRADTQY
d_call: .; v_call: TRBV7-9; j_call: TRBJ2-5; cdr3_length: 9; cdr3_aa: ASSSARTQY
d_call: TRBD2; v_call: TRBV12-3/TRBV12-4; j_call: TRBJ2-3; cdr3_length: 13; cdr3_aa: ASSSSGSNADTQY
d_call: .; v_call: TRBV12-3/TRBV12-4; j_call: TRBJ1-5; cdr3_length: 13; cdr3_aa: ASSLTGARNQPQH
d_call: .; v_call: TRBV5-1; j_call: .; cdr3_length: 13; cdr3_aa: ASSPFSSAQETQY
d_call: .; v_call: TRBV29-1; j_call: TRBJ2-5; cdr3_length: 13; cdr3_aa: SVGSRGSLGETQY
d_call: .; v_call: TRBV20-1; j_call: TRBJ2-3; cdr3_length: 12; cdr3_aa: SAEEAGLSNTQY
d_call: TRBD1; v_call: TRBV6-1; j_call: TRBJ2-4; cdr3_length: 11; cdr3_aa: ATEDRVHPIQD
d_call: .; v_call: TRBV7-2; j_call: TRBJ2-3; cdr3_length: 11; cdr3_aa: ASSQASTDTQY
d_call: TRBD2; v_call: TRBV20-1; j_call: TRBJ2-1; cdr3_length: 13; cdr3_aa: SARAGFLAGGEQF
d_call: TRBD1; v_call: TRBV12-3/TRBV12-4; j_call: TRBJ1-6; cdr3_length: 13; cdr3_aa: ASSFGTGRNSPLH
d_call: .; v_call: TRBV5-1; j_call: TRBJ2-4; cdr3_length: 11; cdr3_aa: ASSLEPPHIQY
d_call: .; v_call: TRBV20-1; j_call: TRBJ2-3; cdr3_length: 13; cdr3_aa: SAPGLLTSTDTQY
d_call: TRBD1; v_call: TRBV27; j_call: TRBJ2-7; cdr3_length: 13; cdr3_aa: ASSPGDREVYEQY
d_call: .; v_call: TRBV29-1; j_call: TRBJ2-4; cdr3_length: 13; cdr3_aa: SSRAGAGAPETRY
d_call: TRBD2; v_call: TRBV10-3; j_call: TRBJ2-1; cdr3_length: 14; cdr3_aa: AIRTGLAGGPNEQF
d_call: .; v_call: TRBV7-3; j_call: TRBJ2-7; cdr3_length: 12; cdr3_aa: ASSLAGQNYEQY
d_call: TRBD1; v_call: TRBV7-9; j_call: TRBJ2-1; cdr3_length: 14; cdr3_aa: ASSLGGQGGGHEQF
d_call: .; v_call: TRBV14; j_call: TRBJ2-5; cdr3_length: 12; cdr3_aa: ASRKTSSQETQY
d_call: TRBD2; v_call: TRBV2; j_call: TRBJ2-3; cdr3_length: 13; cdr3_aa: ASSTSGSPTDTQY
d_call: .; v_call: TRBV4-2; j_call: TRBJ2-7; cdr3_length: 12; cdr3_aa: ASSQVEGGDEQY
d_call: TRBD2; v_call: TRBV2; j_call: TRBJ2-3; cdr3_length: 12; cdr3_aa: ASMLAVVTDTQY
d_call: .; v_call: TRBV29-1; j_call: TRBJ2-7; cdr3_length: 10; cdr3_aa: SVSAGTYEQY
d_call: .; v_call: TRBV7-8; j_call: TRBJ2-3; cdr3_length: 11; cdr3_aa: ASTSGGTDAQY